This T cell receptor (beta chain) comes out of a study of blood T cell repertoires in COVID-19. Profiled with immunoSEQ multiplex PCR; TCRdb holds only in-frame clones, not every one. The sample has around 300,000 clones; 89% are singletons. Trimming at V came to 6 bases and at J to 6 bases, leaving 13 bases not matched to a gene. This CDR3 contains 15 residues. Germline V lookup: CDR1 MNHEY, CDR2 SVGEGT. Cohort 3 recovery required two negative PCRs, clearance, or symptom resolution. The receptor comes from a woman aged 40 to 50 who had recovered from COVID-19. Sequenced: PBMCs or T cells enriched from blood (not recorded which). V usage is TRBV6-2 or TRBV6-3 and J usage is TRBJ2-7; 8 bases align to TRBD2. The CDR3 loop is CASSPSGSLSSEQYF. Written as DNA, the CDR3 is TGTGCCAGCAGCCCCAGCGGGAGTTTGTCATCCGAGCAGTACTTC.